This TCR beta chain comes out of a study of identical twins. With V trimmed by 4 bases and J by 3 bases, 17 bases remained unmatched. The V gene's germline CDR1 is SGHAT and CDR2 FQNNGV. This CDR3 has 20 residues. No donor was unhealthy or non-Caucasian. TCRdb recomputed calls from the 5' RACE reads with MiXCR, one row per CDR3 protein. The table includes roughly 720,000 distinct CDR3 sequences, 18% detected once. In addition, the sample was reused for a study of T cells expressing NK-cell markers. As that study records: Anti-gamma-delta TCR antibody use in several experiments restricted sorting to alpha-beta TCR T cells. Among several donors, these clonotypes also ranked first in the CD3+CD56-NKG2C+ fraction.

V usage is TRBV11-2 and J usage is TRBJ2-7, with 14 bases fitting TRBD2. This TCR was sampled from a woman younger than 30 in good health. The sequenced material came from PBMCs. The CDR3 sequence is CASSSLGQPGLAGVGYEQYF. The CDR3 DNA sequence: TGTGCCAGCAGCTCCCTCGGGCAGCCGGGACTAGCGGGAGTAGGCTACGAGCAGTACTTC.